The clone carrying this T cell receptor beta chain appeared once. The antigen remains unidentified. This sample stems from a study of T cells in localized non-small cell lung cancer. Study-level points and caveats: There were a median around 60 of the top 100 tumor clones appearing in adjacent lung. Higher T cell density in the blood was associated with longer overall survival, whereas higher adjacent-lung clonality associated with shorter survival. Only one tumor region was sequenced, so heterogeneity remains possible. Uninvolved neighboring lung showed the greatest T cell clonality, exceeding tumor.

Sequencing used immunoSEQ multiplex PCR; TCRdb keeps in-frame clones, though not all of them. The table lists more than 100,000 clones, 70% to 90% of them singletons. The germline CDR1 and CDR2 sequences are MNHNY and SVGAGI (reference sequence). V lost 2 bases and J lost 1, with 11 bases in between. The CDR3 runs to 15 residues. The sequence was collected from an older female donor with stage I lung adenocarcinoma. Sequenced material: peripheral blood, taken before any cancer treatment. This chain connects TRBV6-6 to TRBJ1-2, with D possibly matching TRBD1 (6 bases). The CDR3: CASSYPGGHNYGYTF. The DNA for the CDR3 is TGTGCCAGCAGTTACCCGGGGGGCCATAACTATGGCTACACCTTC.